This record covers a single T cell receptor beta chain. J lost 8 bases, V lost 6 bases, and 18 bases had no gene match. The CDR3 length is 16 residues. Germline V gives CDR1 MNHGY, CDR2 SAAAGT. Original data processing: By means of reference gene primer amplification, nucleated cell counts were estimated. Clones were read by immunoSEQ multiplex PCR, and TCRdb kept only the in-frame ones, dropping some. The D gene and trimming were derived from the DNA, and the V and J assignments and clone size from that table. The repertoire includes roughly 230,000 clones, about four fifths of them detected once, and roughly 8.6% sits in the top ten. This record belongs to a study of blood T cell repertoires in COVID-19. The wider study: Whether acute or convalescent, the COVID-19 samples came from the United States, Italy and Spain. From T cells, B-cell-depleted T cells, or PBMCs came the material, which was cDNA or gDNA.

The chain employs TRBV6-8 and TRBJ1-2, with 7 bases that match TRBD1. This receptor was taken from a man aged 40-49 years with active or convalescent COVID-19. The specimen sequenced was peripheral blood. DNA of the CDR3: TGTGCCAGCAGACAGGGACAGTCCCCGACCTGGTGGGGCTACACCTTC. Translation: CASRQGQSPTWWGYTF.